This T cell receptor (beta chain) was sequenced for a study of cytomegalovirus exposure and HLA in healthy donors. The study's findings and limits: An apparent linkage of common viral pathogens to several of the most significant clusters emerged in a later analysis. Within the data, a cluster of highly shared sequence variants was likely a sequencing artifact. Associated with cytomegalovirus, according to the listing, were 164 TCR beta chains.

The CDR3 consists of 12 residues. Germline assignment: CDR1 SGHNT and CDR2 YYREEE (reference sequence). V was trimmed by 7 bases and J by 0 bases, leaving 8 bases between them. Use of 60 Vbeta and 13 Jbeta primers characterized the PCR. The protocol was immunoSEQ multiplex PCR, while the TCRdb copy is restricted to in-frame clones and leaves out a portion. The table has roughly 150,000 clones, approximately 70% seen once. There are a few counts of this clone. Its antigen is not known. This rearrangement joins TRBV5-4 to TRBJ2-7; D perhaps matches TRBD1 (5 bases). Sequenced: PBMCs. The receptor was derived from an older woman in good health and CMV-seropositive. In DNA form, the CDR3 reads TGTGCCAGCGGACATCACTCCTACGAGCAGTACTTC. Its protein product is CASGHHSYEQYF.